Following are 16 T cell receptor beta chains from one sample sequenced in a study of Ad26.COV2.S vaccination and SARS-CoV-2 variants (dated by TCRdb to the early 2020s). The library was made by the immunoSEQ multiplex PCR assay. TCRdb carries this immuneACCESS record with in-frame sequences only. Its versions omit some clonotypes, under half of them owing to an unresolved V gene in the studies checked, with the rest unexplained. Across this sample there are a few hundred thousand clones, with approximately 91% seen only once. 1.5% to 2% of the sample lies in the top ten. The sample's treatment or condition, from its label and the paper: about 20 received Ad26.COV2.S at low or high dose, single or two shots; 5 received placebo; per-sample allocation not given. Repertoires of vaccine and placebo recipients were sequenced from samples taken on day 63 after the first injection. The source material was peripheral blood, sampled in a trial of Ad26.COV2.S vaccine versus placebo. These receptors came from a person between 18 and 59 years old who received the Ad26.COV2.S COVID-19 vaccine or a placebo.

The rearrangement joins TRBV6-4 to TRBJ1-2; 10 nucleotides match TRBD1. Trimming removed 4 bases from V and 8 bases from J; junction bases left unmatched: 7. This CDR3 has 14 residues. Germline-derived CDR1 and CDR2 are MRHNA and SNTAGT. CDR3 loop: CASSATGGAGGYTF. Written as DNA, the CDR3 is TGTGCCAGCAGTGCGACAGGGGGCGCGGGCGGCTACACCTTC.

The gene calls are TRBV18 and TRBJ2-3; D gene unclear. The CDR3 extends over 13 amino acids. Germline V gene lookup returns CDR1 KGHSH and CDR2 LQKENI. With 4 bases removed from V and 3 bases from J, the gap between germline ends came to 8 bases. CDR3 nucleotide sequence: TGTGCCAGCTCACTAGATCAGACAGATACGCAGTATTTT. This codes for CASSLDQTDTQYF.

This chain links TRBV19 with TRBJ1-1; D might be TRBD1 (5 bases). Trimming cost V 5 bases and J 8 bases, with 12 bases left between them. CDR3 length: 12 residues. CDR1 and CDR2 (germline): LNHDA, SQIVND (reference sequence). CDR3 sequence reads: CASSVGASEAFF. The CDR3 bases are TGTGCCAGTAGTGTAGGGGCCTCCGAAGCTTTCTTT.

The chain combines TRBV5-4 with TRBJ2-5; perhaps TRBD2 as D (6 bases). V was shortened by 4 bases and J by 5 bases, with 15 bases between the two germline ends. Germline CDR1 SGHNT, CDR2 YYREEE (reference sequence). This CDR3 is built from 14 residues. The CDR3: CASSPTWGRETQYF. As DNA, the CDR3 is TGTGCCAGCAGCCCAACCTGGGGGAGGGAGACCCAGTACTTC.

The chain is built from TRBV12-2 and TRBJ1-4. TRBV12-2 counts as a pseudogene. The CDR3 loop spans 16 amino acids. Here the CDR3 reads CASRLVWFATNEKLFF. The CDR3 nucleotides read TGTGCAAGTCGCTTAGTATGGTTTGCAACTAATGAAAAACTGTTTTTT.

The genes are TRBV2 and TRBJ1-1; possible D gene TRBD1, 6 bases. Deletions cut 6 bases from V and 6 bases from J, with 11 bases between. The germline CDR1 and CDR2 sequences are SNHLY and FYNNEI. The CDR3 loop spans 12 amino acids. The CDR3 loop is CASRDSHPEAFF. The CDR3 region has the DNA TGTGCCAGCAGGGACAGCCACCCTGAAGCTTTCTTT.

The gene calls are TRBV30 and TRBJ1-5; D is uncertain. Germline V CDR1 and CDR2: GTSNPN, SVGIG (reference sequence). V was cut by 2 bases and J by 5 bases, with 7 bases left in between. This CDR3 is built from 12 residues. CDR3 region: CAWSYRDQPQHF. The CDR3 DNA reads as TGTGCCTGGAGTTACCGGGATCAGCCCCAGCATTTT.

This clone was detected only once. J is TRBJ2-1 and V is TRBV7-9; TRBD1 matches 10 bases. The J segment lost 6 bases and the V segment lost 2 bases, leaving 4 bases of the junction unmatched. Per the germline V gene, CDR1 is SEHNR and CDR2 is FQNEAQ (reference sequence). The CDR3 spans 15 residues. The CDR3 reads CASSLWDRGVNEQFF. The CDR3 region has the DNA TGTGCCAGCAGCTTATGGGACAGGGGAGTCAATGAGCAGTTCTTC.

The chain employs TRBV9 and TRBJ1-4; D gene ambiguous. The CDR3 loop spans 13 amino acids. Germline CDR1 and CDR2: SGDLS and YYNGEE. Trimming removed 4 bases at V and 3 bases at J, with 7 bases between. The CDR3 DNA reads TGTGCCAGCAGCCCGGGTCCTAATGAAAAACTGTTTTTT. This codes for CASSPGPNEKLFF.

CDR3 nucleotides: TGTGCCAGCAGCTTGGACTTGGGGGTGAACACCGGGGAGCTGTTTTTT. Residues: CASSLDLGVNTGELFF. V gene TRBV5-4 combines with J gene TRBJ2-2; D is tentatively TRBD1 or TRBD2 (5 bases each). From germline, CDR1 is SGHNT and CDR2 YYREEE (reference sequence). Trimming removed 0 bases from V and 1 base from J, with 10 bases in between. The CDR3 extends over 16 amino acids.

The chain uses TRBV5-6 and TRBJ2-3; D remains unclear. V was cut by 2 bases and J by 5 bases, with 3 bases left in between. Germline V gives CDR1 SGHDT, CDR2 YYEEEE. The CDR3 covers 11 residues. This chain's CDR3 is CASSFGDTQYF. CDR3 nucleotides: TGTGCCAGCAGCTTTGGAGATACGCAGTATTTT. Combining the CDR3 with reference TRBV5-6 and TRBJ2-3 gives the whole variable domain DAGVTQSPTHLIKTRGQQVTLRCSPKSGHDTVSWYQQALGQGPQFIFQYYEEEERQRGNFPDRFSGHQFPNYSSELNVNALLLGDSALYLCASSFGDTQYFGPGTRLTVL.

This rearrangement joins TRBV19 to TRBJ1-5; 7 nucleotides align to TRBD1. CDR1 is LNHDA, CDR2 SQIVND, per germline (reference sequence). CDR3 size: 14 residues. V was pared by 6 bases and J by 6 bases, with 8 bases of the junction left unmatched. DNA of the CDR3: TGTGCCAGTAGGCAAGGAGGGGGCAGTCAGCCCCAGCATTTT. Translated: CASRQGGGSQPQHF.

This clone was picked up one time. The chain uses TRBV5-4 and TRBJ2-7; 10 bases map to TRBD2. Looked up from germline, CDR1 is SGHNT and CDR2 is YYREEE (reference sequence). CDR3 length: 14 amino acids. The V and J ends lost 1 base and 6 bases, in that order; junction bases with no gene match: 4. The CDR3 region has the DNA TGTGCCAGCAGCTTGAGGGGGACTAGCGTCGAGCAGTACTTC. The encoded protein is CASSLRGTSVEQYF.

This chain joins TRBV2 and TRBJ2-1; 9 bases are a match to TRBD2. In germline, CDR1 is SNHLY, CDR2 FYNNEI. The CDR3 runs 15 residues. J gave up 2 bases and V 6 bases, and 5 bases lay outside the gene matches. The CDR3 region is CASRELAGPYNEQFF. The CDR3 coding sequence is TGTGCCAGCAGGGAGCTAGCGGGGCCCTACAATGAGCAGTTCTTC.

The V and J genes are TRBV9 and TRBJ2-7; D not resolved. The CDR3 runs to 14 residues. The V gene's germline CDR1 is SGDLS and CDR2 YYNGEE. V lost 3 bases to trimming and J lost 1 base, with 11 bases between them. CDR3: CASSALPESYEQYF. CDR3 sequence (DNA): TGTGCCAGCAGCGCCCTGCCTGAGTCCTACGAGCAGTACTTC.

The rearrangement links TRBV2 to TRBJ1-4, with unresolved D. CDR3 size: 14 residues. V was cut by 3 bases and J by 7 bases, with 12 bases left in between. Germline V gene sequence: CDR1 SNHLY, CDR2 FYNNEI. The CDR3 loop is CASSEWEGGEKLFF. CDR3 DNA: TGTGCCAGCAGTGAGTGGGAGGGAGGTGAAAAACTGTTTTTT. Full variable domain (outside the CDR3, taken from reference TRBV2 and TRBJ1-4): EPEVTQTPSHQVTQMGQEVILRCVPISNHLYFYWYRQILGQKVEFLVSFYNNEISEKSEIFDDQFSVERPDGSNFTLKIRSTKLEDSAMYFCASSEWEGGEKLFFGSGTQLSVL.